This T cell receptor beta chain derives from a study of CD8 T cells in ankylosing spondylitis. Study-wide results and caveats: As reported, disease-linked clones showed significant enrichment in matched ankylosing spondylitis synovial fluid.

As regards this clonotype: Antigen unknown.

The TCR beta libraries were generated through quantitative 5'-RACE incorporating molecular barcodes. TCRdb recomputed calls from the 5' RACE reads with MiXCR, one row per CDR3 protein. Of 240,000 or so distinct CDR3 sequences in the sample, 9.5% to 12% were seen once. CDR1 is DFQATT and CDR2 is SNEGSKA in the germline V gene (reference sequence). The germline V and J ends were trimmed by 5 bases and 1 base, with 13 bases remaining between them. The CDR3 is made up of 14 amino acids. The rearrangement joins TRBV20-1 to TRBJ2-3, with D possibly called TRBD1 or TRBD2 (6 bases each). The sequenced sample consisted of blood, either unsorted or a sorted T cell fraction (not recorded which). The clonotype was recovered from a male donor with ankylosing spondylitis or in good health (not recorded which). CDR3 region: CSALGGLGTDTQYF. DNA for the CDR3: TGCAGTGCTTTGGGGGGCCTCGGCACAGATACGCAGTATTTT.